The subject of this entry is one T cell receptor (beta chain). Its cognate antigen is unknown. The record originates from a study of shared clonotypes between healthy human individuals. Whole-study findings and limits: The study drew on few donors, limiting represented genetic and exposure-history diversity.

Replicate sorted-subset PCRs were loaded with roughly 190 ng DNA, 31,000 or so T cell genomes. The repertoire was sequenced with immunoSEQ multiplex PCR; TCRdb's copy has only in-frame clones and lacks some. This table has fewer than 850,000 clones, roughly 87% appearing once. The CDR3 has 16 amino acids. Germline assignment: CDR1 MNHEY and CDR2 SMNVEV (reference sequence). V gave up 3 bases and J gave up 3 bases, with 18 bases separating them. The sequence came from a young man in good health. Some clones in this sample may be carry-over from other donors' samples. Specimen: memory CD8+ T cells from PBMCs. This sample's subset: CD45RO+ cells pooled with CCR7-negative TemRA cells. The rearrangement joins TRBV27 to TRBJ2-7; D remains unclear. In nucleotides, the CDR3 is TGTGCCAGCAGTTTTTCGGCTGGTGGCGTGGGCTACGAGCAGTACTTC. It translates to CASSFSAGGVGYEQYF.